This TCR beta chain emerged from a study of blood T cell repertoires in COVID-19. Germline CDR1 reads LNHNV; CDR2 reads YYDKDF (reference sequence). The length of the CDR3 is 14 residues. Original analysis: Reference gene primer amplification in the assay estimated nucleated cell counts. Here immunoSEQ multiplex PCR was the method, and the copy in TCRdb shows in-frame clones only, minus some. The V and J calls and clone size were taken over from that table, and D and trimming were inferred from the DNA. The table shows under 250,000 clones, with approximately 80% occurring only once. On this clone: A junction end diverges from the germline sequence, so it may reflect a read error.

The chain joins TRBV15 to TRBJ1-4, with TRBD1 matching over 7 bases. The clonotype comes from a man at least 80 years old with acute or convalescent COVID-19. The source material was peripheral blood. The CDR3 spells CATSRDEGGERLFF. In nucleotides, the CDR3 is TGTGCCACCAGCAGAGATGAAGGGGGCGAAAGACTGTTTTTT.